This T cell receptor beta chain was captured in a study of T-cell reconstitution after alpha-beta-depleted transplantation in children. Study-wide findings and caveats: Counts and diversity of T cells one year after transplant came mostly from newly produced T cells. From surviving recipient T cells and thymic progenitors came the high day-60 TCRbeta diversity observed in some patients. Expanded graft clones, several hundred of them, were reportedly the source of alpha-beta T cells about two months after transplant.

Trimming shortened V by 2 bases and J by 2 bases, and 8 bases separated the two germline ends. Germline-derived CDR1 and CDR2 are WSHSY and SAAADI. The CDR3 spans 14 residues. This clonotype has a count of ten or more. Antigen unknown. Preparation of the TCRbeta library used unique molecular identifiers. TCRdb re-derived calls from the PCR reads in MiXCR, one entry per CDR3 protein. The sample consists of around 700,000 distinct CDR3 sequences, about 12% of them appearing once. The material sequenced was PBMCs, taken before TCRalphabeta/CD19-depleted stem cell transplant. The receptor was derived from a girl aged 2-10 years with congenital amegakaryocytic thrombocytopenia, due to receive a stem cell transplant. The J gene is TRBJ2-3, the V gene TRBV10-2; the D is unclear. The chain's CDR3 is CASSETGYTDTQYF. The CDR3, as DNA: TGCGCCAGCAGTGAGACCGGTTACACAGATACGCAGTATTTT.